Listed below are T cell receptor beta chains from one sample, sequenced in a study of vaccination effects on CD4 cells after COVID-19. The assay was immunoSEQ multiplex PCR, and TCRdb's table has in-frame clones only and misses some. In the table there are around 47,000 clones, around 66% of which are singletons. These TCRs' antigens remain unknown. This specimen consisted of CD4+ T cells from PBMCs cultured with a peptide pool, obtained before COVID-19 vaccination. The receptor source for this set is a human donor who had a prior SARS-CoV-2 infection. CDR3s include the opening cysteine and the closing phenylalanine or tryptophan. A D gene is named only where the DNA matches it firmly.

D | J | V | CDR3
TRBD1 | TRBJ2-3 | TRBV5-1 | CASSRTGTGEDTQYF
. | TRBJ1-3 | TRBV6-6 | CASSSPGLNSGNTIYF
. | TRBJ1-4 | TRBV4-2 | CASSQDYTGTNEKLFF
TRBD2 | TRBJ2-7 | TRBV4-1 | CASSQGRGRSYYEQYF
. | TRBJ2-1 | TRBV21-1 | CASSKGGFSREICDEQFF
TRBD2 | TRBJ2-7 | TRBV18 | CASSPISGTYEQYF
. | TRBJ1-5 | TRBV6-2/TRBV6-3 | CASSTAFAWFSNQPQHF
. | TRBJ2-3 | TRBV11-3 | CASSFTLLSADTQYF
TRBD1 | TRBJ2-5 | TRBV4-3 | CASSRTTGWTGRETQYF
TRBD1 | TRBJ2-7 | TRBV7-2 | CASSLAGQGIYEQYF
TRBD2 | TRBJ2-3 | TRBV6-5 | CASMAGGPDTQYF
TRBD1 | TRBJ2-1 | TRBV5-1 | CASKQGAGNEQFF
TRBD2 | TRBJ2-1 | TRBV5-4 | CASSLAARGGNEQFF
. | TRBJ2-6 | TRBV27 | CAPPGANVLTF
TRBD2 | TRBJ2-3 | TRBV5-4 | CASSPTSGGRTDTQYF
TRBD1 | TRBJ2-7 | TRBV7-3 | CASSWTGGLSEQYF
. | TRBJ1-1 | TRBV10-3 | CAISDQGQGETEAFF
TRBD1 | TRBJ2-2 | TRBV19 | CASSGQGNYRDTGELFF
. | TRBJ2-1 | TRBV7-9 | CASSLYVSEQFF
TRBD2 | TRBJ2-5 | TRBV20-1 | CSASSGGPPAPQYF
TRBD2 | TRBJ2-2 | TRBV4-3 | CASSQEPRTSGGELFF
. | TRBJ2-5 | TRBV2 | CASRFETAQETQYF
. | TRBJ2-5 | TRBV30 | CAWSTSGSLVETQYF
. | TRBJ2-7 | TRBV28 | CASSLYATYEQYF
. | TRBJ2-7 | TRBV7-3 | CASSSRYDDEQYF
TRBD2 | TRBJ2-1 | TRBV7-2 | CASKAGLAGGNEQFF
. | TRBJ2-7 | TRBV3-1/TRBV3-2 | CASSLRQASYEQYF
. | TRBJ1-4 | TRBV7-9 | CASSLLVGPDEKLFF
. | TRBJ1-2 | TRBV19 | CASSIEGRVGYGYTF
. | TRBJ1-2 | TRBV6-5 | CASSYSKRSLGYTF
TRBD2 | TRBJ2-1 | TRBV5-1 | CASSLVPSGKDNEQFF
. | TRBJ2-1 | TRBV7-9 | CASSSWGRGGSYNEQFF
. | TRBJ2-4 | TRBV5-4 | CASSLGVGAKNIQYF
. | TRBJ2-5 | TRBV18 | CASSPPSRGQETQYF
. | TRBJ2-1 | TRBV5-1 | CASSFLAGADDYNEQFF
. | TRBJ1-1 | TRBV5-4 | CASRDRSSMNTEAFF
. | TRBJ2-3 | TRBV10-3 | CAISESERKSTDTQYF
. | TRBJ2-5 | TRBV11-2 | CASSSLAGETQYF
. | TRBJ2-7 | TRBV5-1 | CASSLALEGDHSYEQYF
. | TRBJ1-1 | TRBV21-1 | CASSKEVNEGRGNTEAFF
. | TRBJ2-5 | TRBV7-3 | CASSSLGAETQYF
. | TRBJ2-7 | TRBV11-3 | CASSLGGPDEQYF
. | TRBJ1-3 | TRBV9 | CASSATISGNTIYF
TRBD1 | TRBJ2-7 | TRBV5-4 | CASSPTGTRYEQYF
. | TRBJ2-2 | TRBV10-3 | CAISESFQAAGELFF
TRBD2 | TRBJ2-7 | TRBV5-1 | CASSLAPAGASIYEQYF
TRBD1 | TRBJ2-2 | TRBV19 | CASSNRGSTGELFF
. | TRBJ2-7 | TRBV11-3 | CASSDNSYEQYF
. | TRBJ1-2 | TRBV6-5 | CASSPGWGGYGYTF
. | TRBJ2-7 | TRBV6-2/TRBV6-3 | CASSYHTYYEQYF
. | TRBJ2-5 | TRBV2 | CASSEDSRETQYF
TRBD2 | TRBJ2-1 | TRBV6-5 | CVGAGGPYNEQFF